The rows below give T cell receptor beta chains drawn from one sample of a study of Tregs in tolerant kidney transplant recipients. Some clones are missing from TCRdb's copy, which holds only in-frame ones; the method was immunoSEQ multiplex PCR. Seen here are about 120,000 clones, around 94% observed once, and the top ten hold more than 0.45%. Sequencing was done on a sample of CD4+ T cells from blood. The receptors originated from a human donor in good health. The CDR3 runs from the conserved cysteine through the conserved F or W. Each record gives: V gene, J gene, D gene, clone size, CDR3 protein, CDR3 DNA. A D gene is named only where the DNA matches it firmly. Part of the rows lack a size; the others show once, few, many or a class for expanded clones.

V: TRBV2
J: TRBJ2-7
D: TRBD1
size: .
CDR3: CASRGDSTYEQYF
DNA: TGTGCCAGCAGGGGGGACAGTACCTACGAGCAGTACTTC

V: TRBV11-2
J: TRBJ1-1
D: TRBD1
size: .
CDR3: CASSLGGQGNTEAFF
DNA: TGTGCCAGCAGCTTAGGTGGACAGGGTAACACTGAAGCTTTCTTT

V: TRBV5-1
J: TRBJ2-3
D: .
size: .
CDR3: CASSLANDRDTQYF
DNA: TGCGCCAGCAGCTTGGCTAACGACAGGGATACGCAGTATTTT

V: TRBV6-1
J: TRBJ2-1
D: .
size: .
CDR3: CASNDWSSYNEQFF
DNA: TGTGCCAGCAATGACTGGAGCTCCTACAATGAGCAGTTCTTC

V: TRBV5-4
J: TRBJ1-5
D: .
size: .
CDR3: CASSLWQSNQPQHF
DNA: TGTGCCAGCAGCTTATGGCAAAGCAATCAGCCCCAGCATTTT

V: TRBV4-2
J: TRBJ2-2
D: TRBD2
size: .
CDR3: CASSQGLLAGAAGELFF
DNA: TGTGCCAGCAGCCAAGGGTTACTAGCGGGAGCAGCCGGGGAGCTGTTTTTT

V: TRBV19
J: TRBJ1-3
D: TRBD1
size: .
CDR3: CASSIYRGSGNTIYF
DNA: TGTGCCAGTAGTATCTACAGGGGCTCTGGAAACACCATATATTTT

V: TRBV18
J: TRBJ2-1
D: TRBD1
size: .
CDR3: CASSPGTAHNEQFF
DNA: TGTGCCAGCTCACCAGGGACAGCCCACAATGAGCAGTTCTTC

V: TRBV27
J: TRBJ1-4
D: .
size: .
CDR3: CASSWGYRAANEKLFF
DNA: TGTGCCAGCAGTTGGGGATACAGGGCGGCTAATGAAAAACTGTTTTTT

V: TRBV5-1
J: TRBJ1-3
D: .
size: .
CDR3: CASSFGGPGNTIYF
DNA: TGCGCCAGCAGCTTTGGTGGACCGGGAAACACCATATATTTT

V: TRBV20-1
J: TRBJ2-7
D: .
size: .
CDR3: CSARRAVEQYF
DNA: TGCAGTGCCCGACGCGCGGTCGAGCAGTACTTC

V: TRBV10-3
J: TRBJ2-5
D: .
size: once
CDR3: CAISDEESARGRRPKTQYF
DNA: TGTGCCATCAGTGATGAAGAATCGGCGCGGGGGCGCAGACCCAAGACCCAGTACTTC

V: TRBV2
J: TRBJ1-2
D: TRBD1
size: .
CDR3: CASTLADRVGYTF
DNA: TGTGCCAGCACCTTAGCCGACAGGGTTGGCTACACCTTC

V: TRBV7-8
J: TRBJ2-5
D: .
size: once
CDR3: CASSLGGRPWETQYF
DNA: TGTGCCAGCAGCTTGGGTGGGAGGCCCTGGGAGACCCAGTACTTC

V: TRBV5-6
J: TRBJ1-2
D: .
size: .
CDR3: CASSLVGGANGYTF
DNA: TGTGCCAGCAGCCTGGTGGGTGGGGCGAATGGCTACACCTTC

V: TRBV4-2
J: TRBJ2-1
D: .
size: once
CDR3: CASSQVAALATISSYNEQFF
DNA: TGTGCCAGCAGCCAAGTCGCAGCCCTAGCAACCATATCTTCCTACAATGAGCAGTTCTTC

V: TRBV7-2
J: TRBJ2-7
D: .
size: .
CDR3: CASSVSRVGTYEQYF
DNA: TGTGCCAGCAGCGTAAGCCGGGTCGGAACCTACGAGCAGTACTTC

V: TRBV5-4
J: TRBJ2-1
D: TRBD2
size: .
CDR3: CASSLGTSGYNEQFF
DNA: TGTGCCAGCAGCTTAGGGACTAGCGGCTACAATGAGCAGTTCTTC

V: TRBV7-6
J: TRBJ2-5
D: .
size: .
CDR3: CASSWDIWYQETQYF
DNA: TGTGCCAGCAGCTGGGACATCTGGTACCAAGAGACCCAGTACTTC

V: TRBV7-9
J: TRBJ1-1
D: .
size: .
CDR3: CASSFGSNTEAFF
DNA: TGTGCCAGCAGCTTTGGATCGAACACTGAAGCTTTCTTT

V: TRBV7-3
J: TRBJ2-5
D: .
size: .
CDR3: CASSLNPGTETQYF
DNA: TGTGCCAGCAGCTTAAATCCAGGGACAGAGACCCAGTACTTC

V: TRBV10-3
J: TRBJ1-5
D: TRBD1
size: .
CDR3: CAIGIDREQPQHF
DNA: TGTGCCATCGGGATAGACAGGGAACAGCCCCAGCATTTT

V: TRBV19
J: TRBJ2-2
D: TRBD2
size: .
CDR3: CASSPGTSGRAGTGELFF
DNA: TGTGCCAGTAGTCCCGGGACTAGCGGGAGGGCCGGCACCGGGGAGCTGTTTTTT

V: TRBV5-8
J: TRBJ2-5
D: TRBD1
size: .
CDR3: CASRWTGQETQYF
DNA: TGTGCCAGCAGATGGACAGGACAAGAGACCCAGTACTTC

V: TRBV6-5
J: TRBJ2-2
D: .
size: .
CDR3: CASSTTGELFF
DNA: TGTGCCAGCAGCACCACCGGGGAGCTGTTTTTT

V: TRBV6-1
J: TRBJ1-1
D: TRBD1
size: .
CDR3: CASSDRENTEAFF
DNA: TGTGCCAGCAGCGACAGGGAGAACACTGAAGCTTTCTTT

V: TRBV30
J: TRBJ1-2
D: .
size: .
CDR3: CAWSVRLGIYGYTF
DNA: TGTGCCTGGAGTGTAAGGTTGGGAATCTATGGCTACACCTTC

V: TRBV30
J: TRBJ2-5
D: .
size: .
CDR3: CACPVGGRERVETQYF
DNA: TGTGCCTGCCCTGTCGGGGGCAGGGAAAGGGTAGAGACCCAGTACTTC

V: TRBV15
J: TRBJ2-5
D: TRBD2
size: .
CDR3: CATSTWTSGDQETQYF
DNA: TGTGCCACCAGCACTTGGACTAGCGGGGATCAAGAGACCCAGTACTTC

V: TRBV5-4
J: TRBJ2-1
D: TRBD2
size: once
CDR3: CASSLFSGRKEEQFF
DNA: TGTGCCAGCAGCTTGTTTAGCGGGAGAAAAGAGGAGCAGTTCTTC

V: TRBV2
J: TRBJ2-3
D: TRBD2
size: once
CDR3: CASSPRLAGFSTDTQYF
DNA: TGTGCCAGCAGTCCTAGACTAGCGGGCTTTAGCACAGATACGCAGTATTTT

V: TRBV5-1
J: TRBJ1-2
D: .
size: .
CDR3: CASSLADRSNYGYTF
DNA: TGCGCCAGCAGCTTGGCCGACAGGTCTAACTATGGCTACACCTTC

V: TRBV19
J: TRBJ1-1
D: TRBD1
size: .
CDR3: CASSTGQAATEAFF
DNA: TGTGCCAGTAGTACGGGACAGGCGGCCACTGAAGCTTTCTTT

V: TRBV11-2
J: TRBJ2-4
D: .
size: .
CDR3: CASSLDAAIAKNIQYF
DNA: TGTGCCAGCAGCTTAGATGCAGCTATAGCCAAAAACATTCAGTACTTC

V: TRBV19
J: TRBJ2-5
D: .
size: .
CDR3: CASSTWGPGETQYF
DNA: TGTGCCAGTAGTACTTGGGGGCCTGGGGAGACCCAGTACTTC

V: TRBV27
J: TRBJ1-2
D: .
size: .
CDR3: CASSTTLGRVAGYTF
DNA: TGTGCCAGCAGTACTACATTGGGCAGGGTCGCTGGCTACACCTTC

V: TRBV7-2
J: TRBJ1-1
D: TRBD1
size: .
CDR3: CASSPDRGRGKAFF
DNA: TGTGCCAGCAGCCCAGACAGGGGGAGGGGGAAAGCTTTCTTT

V: TRBV5-6
J: TRBJ2-7
D: .
size: .
CDR3: CASSLDVHSYEQYF
DNA: TGTGCCAGCAGCTTGGACGTCCACTCCTACGAGCAGTACTTC